Detailed here is one T cell receptor (beta chain). This specimen comes from a study of T cell responses to AZD1222 COVID-19 vaccine. Method: immunoSEQ multiplex PCR; TCRdb's copy keeps in-frame clones and lacks some. The table lists about 120,000 clones, less than 95% of them singletons. Germline lookup yields CDR1 DFQATT and CDR2 SNEGSKA (reference sequence). J lost 3 bases, V lost 3 bases, and 5 bases had no gene match. There are 14 residues in the CDR3. Sequencing was performed on peripheral blood, taken on day 0 of AZD1222 vaccination. The TCR originated in an adult in good health. This rearrangement joins TRBV20-1 to TRBJ2-1; 7 bases line up with TRBD1. CDR3 DNA: TGCAGTGCTAGTGATACAGGGGTCTACAATGAGCAGTTCTTC. Amino acid sequence: CSASDTGVYNEQFF.